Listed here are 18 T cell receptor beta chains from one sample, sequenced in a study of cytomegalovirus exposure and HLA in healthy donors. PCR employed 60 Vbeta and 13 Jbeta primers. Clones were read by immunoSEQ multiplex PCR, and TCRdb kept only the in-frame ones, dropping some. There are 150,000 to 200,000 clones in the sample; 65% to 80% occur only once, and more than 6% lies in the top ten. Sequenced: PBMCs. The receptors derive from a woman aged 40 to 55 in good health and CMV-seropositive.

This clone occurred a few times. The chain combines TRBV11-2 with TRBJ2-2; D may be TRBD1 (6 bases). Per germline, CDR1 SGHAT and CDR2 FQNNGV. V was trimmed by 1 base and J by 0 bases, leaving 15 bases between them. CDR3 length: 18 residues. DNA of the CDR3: TGTGCCAGCAGCTTAGGTAACAGGGCCTACGCGAACACCGGGGAGCTGTTTTTT. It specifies CASSLGNRAYANTGELFF.

The CDR3 coding sequence is TGTGCCAGCAGTTCCACCGGGACAGGGACCTACGAGCAGTACTTC. Translating it yields CASSSTGTGTYEQYF. This chain links TRBV6-6 with TRBJ2-7; TRBD1 matches at 9 bases. CDR1 is MNHNY and CDR2 is SVGAGI in the germline V gene (reference sequence). This CDR3 spans 15 amino acids. After removal of 4 bases from V and 2 bases from J, the junction contained 6 bases not matched to a gene.

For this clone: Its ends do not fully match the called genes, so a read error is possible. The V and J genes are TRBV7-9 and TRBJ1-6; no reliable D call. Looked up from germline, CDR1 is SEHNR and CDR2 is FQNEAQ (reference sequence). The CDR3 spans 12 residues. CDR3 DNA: TGTTCCAGCAGCTACGGTGAATCACCCCTCCACTTT. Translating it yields CSSSYGESPLHF.

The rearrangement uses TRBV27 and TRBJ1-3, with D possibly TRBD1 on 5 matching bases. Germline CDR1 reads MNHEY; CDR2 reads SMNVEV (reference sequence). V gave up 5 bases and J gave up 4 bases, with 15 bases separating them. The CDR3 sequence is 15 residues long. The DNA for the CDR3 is TGTGCCAGCAGTCCCGGCGGGGGAGGGGGAAACACCATATATTTT. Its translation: CASSPGGGGGNTIYF.

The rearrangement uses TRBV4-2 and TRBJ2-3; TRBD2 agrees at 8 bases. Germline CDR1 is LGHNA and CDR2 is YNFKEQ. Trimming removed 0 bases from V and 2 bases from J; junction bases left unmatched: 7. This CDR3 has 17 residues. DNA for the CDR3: TGTGCCAGCAGCCAAGATCCCCCGGGGGGGTACACAGATACGCAGTATTTT. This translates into CASSQDPPGGYTDTQYF.

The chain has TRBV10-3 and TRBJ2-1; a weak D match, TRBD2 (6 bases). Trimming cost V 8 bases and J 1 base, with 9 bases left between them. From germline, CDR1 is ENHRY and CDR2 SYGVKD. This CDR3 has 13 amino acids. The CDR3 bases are TGTGCCATCGGGGGGACTTCCTACAATGAGCAGTTCTTC. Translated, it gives CAIGGTSYNEQFF.

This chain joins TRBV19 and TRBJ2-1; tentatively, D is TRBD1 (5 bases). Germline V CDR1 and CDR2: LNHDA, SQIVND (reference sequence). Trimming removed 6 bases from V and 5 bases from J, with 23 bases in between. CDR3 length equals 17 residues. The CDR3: CASSDPSGPVGDNEQFF. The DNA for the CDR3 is TGTGCCAGTAGCGATCCCTCAGGGCCCGTAGGGGACAATGAGCAGTTCTTC.

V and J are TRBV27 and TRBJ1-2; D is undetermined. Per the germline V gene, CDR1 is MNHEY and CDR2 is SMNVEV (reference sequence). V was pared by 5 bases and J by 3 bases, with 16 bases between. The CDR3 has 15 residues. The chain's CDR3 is CASSLGSLGDYGYTF. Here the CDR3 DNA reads TGTGCCAGCAGTCTCGGATCCCTCGGAGACTATGGCTACACCTTC.

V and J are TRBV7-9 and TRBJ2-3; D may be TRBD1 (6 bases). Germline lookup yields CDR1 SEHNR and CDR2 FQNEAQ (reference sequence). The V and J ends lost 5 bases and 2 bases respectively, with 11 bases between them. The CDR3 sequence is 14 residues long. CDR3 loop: CASSVRTDTDTQYF. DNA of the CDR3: TGTGCCAGCAGCGTAAGGACAGACACAGATACGCAGTATTTT.

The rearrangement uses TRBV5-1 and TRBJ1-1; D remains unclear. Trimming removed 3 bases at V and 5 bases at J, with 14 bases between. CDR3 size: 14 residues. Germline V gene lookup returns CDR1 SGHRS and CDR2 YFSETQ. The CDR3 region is CASSSRGERTEAFF. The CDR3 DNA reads TGCGCCAGCAGCTCCCGGGGTGAGCGGACTGAAGCTTTCTTT.

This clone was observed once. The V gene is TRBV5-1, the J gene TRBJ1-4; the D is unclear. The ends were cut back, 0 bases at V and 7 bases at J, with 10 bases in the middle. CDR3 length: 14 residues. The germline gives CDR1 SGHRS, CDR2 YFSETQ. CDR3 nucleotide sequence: TGCGCCAGCAGCTTGGCGGCGGTGGGTGAAAAACTGTTTTTT. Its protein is CASSLAAVGEKLFF.

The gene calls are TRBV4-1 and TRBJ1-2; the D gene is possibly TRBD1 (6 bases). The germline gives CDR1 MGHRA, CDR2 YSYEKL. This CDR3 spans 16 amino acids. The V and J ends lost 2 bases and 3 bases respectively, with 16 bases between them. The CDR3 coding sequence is TGCGCCAGCAGCCAATTGTATCCAGGGGCAGACTATGGCTACACCTTC. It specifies CASSQLYPGADYGYTF.

In nucleotides, the CDR3 is TGTGCCAGCAGCTTGGACAGGGGATCCTCACCCCTCCACTTT. Translating it yields CASSLDRGSSPLHF. The chain couples TRBV7-3 to TRBJ1-6; the match to TRBD1 covers 9 bases. CDR1 is SGHTA, CDR2 FQGTGA, per germline. The CDR3 contains 14 residues. V shed 3 bases and J 10 bases; nucleotides not matched to a gene: 4.

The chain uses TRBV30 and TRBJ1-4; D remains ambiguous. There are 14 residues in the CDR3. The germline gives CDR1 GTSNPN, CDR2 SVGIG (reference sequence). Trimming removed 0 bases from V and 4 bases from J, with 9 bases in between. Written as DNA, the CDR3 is TGTGCCTGGAGTGTACTTTCTTATAATGAAAAACTGTTTTTT. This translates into CAWSVLSYNEKLFF.

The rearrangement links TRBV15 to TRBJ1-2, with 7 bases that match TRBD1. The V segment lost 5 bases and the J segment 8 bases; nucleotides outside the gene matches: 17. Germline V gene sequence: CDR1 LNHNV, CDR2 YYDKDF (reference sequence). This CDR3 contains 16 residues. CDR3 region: CATSPNQTTRGRGYTF. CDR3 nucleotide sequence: TGTGCCACCAGCCCTAATCAAACTACAAGGGGGCGCGGCTACACCTTC.

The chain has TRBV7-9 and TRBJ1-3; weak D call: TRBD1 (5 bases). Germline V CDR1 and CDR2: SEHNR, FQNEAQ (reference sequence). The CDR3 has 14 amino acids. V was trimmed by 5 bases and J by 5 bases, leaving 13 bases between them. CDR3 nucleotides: TGTGCCAGCAGCGCGGACACGGAGAGAAACACCATATATTTT. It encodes CASSADTERNTIYF.

CDR3 sequence reads: CASSLQGALTDTEAFF. The CDR3 bases are TGTGCCAGTAGTTTACAGGGGGCGCTTACGGACACTGAAGCTTTCTTT. V usage is TRBV19 and J usage is TRBJ1-1; 9 bases map to TRBD1. Unmatched junction bases numbered 10, after V lost 5 bases and J lost 3 bases. This CDR3 has 16 amino acids. Per germline, CDR1 LNHDA and CDR2 SQIVND (reference sequence).

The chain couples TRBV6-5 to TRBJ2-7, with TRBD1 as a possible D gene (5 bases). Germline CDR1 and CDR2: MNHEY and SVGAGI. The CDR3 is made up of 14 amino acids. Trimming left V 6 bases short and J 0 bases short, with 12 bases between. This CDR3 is CASRQGDFSYEQYF. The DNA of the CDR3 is TGTGCCAGCAGGCAGGGTGACTTCTCCTACGAGCAGTACTTC.